These T cell receptor beta chains were read from a single sample in a study of T cells in narcolepsy. The assay was immunoSEQ multiplex PCR, and TCRdb's table has in-frame clones only and misses some. The sample has 27,000 or so clones, roughly 86% seen once. The specimen sequenced was CD45RA- memory CD4+ T cells from PBMCs. These receptors originate from a human donor with narcolepsy. CDR3s include the opening cysteine and the closing phenylalanine or tryptophan. Each record gives: clone size, J gene, D gene, V gene, CDR3 protein, CDR3 DNA. The D gene is left open where the match is weak. Some rows have no size entry. The others give once, few or many, or a class for an expanded clone.

few,TRBJ1-2,.,TRBV6-1,CASSEDGYGYTF,TGTGCCAGCAGTGAAGACGGCTATGGCTACACCTTC
.,TRBJ2-1,.,TRBV5-5,CASSLFSLAGGEQFF,TGTGCCAGCAGCTTGTTCAGCCTGGCGGGCGGGGAGCAGTTCTTC
.,TRBJ2-3,TRBD1,TRBV18,CASSPTTRGLGTDTQYF,TGTGCCAGCTCACCAACTACGAGGGGGCTGGGCACAGATACGCAGTATTTT
.,TRBJ2-3,TRBD2,TRBV5-1,CASSSFLAGVSTDTQYF,TGCGCCAGCAGCTCCTTCCTAGCGGGCGTTAGCACAGATACGCAGTATTTT
once,TRBJ2-3,TRBD1,TRBV2,CASSASGQGRDTQYF,TGTGCCAGCTCGGCCTCGGGACAGGGACGAGATACGCAGTATTTT
.,TRBJ2-5,TRBD2,TRBV7-6,CASSLLTSGGAAGETQYF,TGTGCCAGCAGCCTACTTACTAGCGGGGGGGCCGCGGGCGAGACCCAGTACTTC
.,TRBJ2-1,.,TRBV13,CASSLGGPRILSYNEQFF,TGTGCCAGCAGCTTAGGCGGACCCAGGATCCTCTCCTACAATGAGCAGTTCTTC
.,TRBJ2-1,TRBD2,TRBV2,CASSEWASGYNEQFF,TGTGCCAGCAGTGAATGGGCTAGCGGGTACAATGAGCAGTTCTTC
.,TRBJ2-3,.,TRBV5-1,CASSLQGGPDTQYF,TGCGCCAGCAGCTTGCAGGGGGGACCAGATACGCAGTATTTT
.,TRBJ1-4,TRBD1,TRBV7-2,CASSEQGTGEKLFF,TGTGCCAGCAGCGAACAAGGGACAGGCGAAAAACTGTTTTTT
.,TRBJ1-4,.,TRBV2,CASSLGGGNEKLFF,TGTGCCAGCAGTCTAGGGGGGGGAAATGAAAAACTGTTTTTT
.,TRBJ1-1,TRBD1,TRBV30,CAWNEGGWFPEAFF,TGTGCCTGGAATGAAGGGGGCTGGTTCCCTGAAGCTTTCTTT
.,TRBJ1-6,.,TRBV19,CASSTTWGLGNSPLHF,TGTGCCAGTAGTACGACTTGGGGGCTGGGTAATTCACCCCTCCACTTT
.,TRBJ1-4,.,TRBV28,CASSPHDGTVEKLFF,TGTGCCAGCAGTCCACACGACGGAACCGTTGAAAAACTGTTTTTT
.,TRBJ1-2,TRBD1,TRBV11-2,CASSSTTGGGHYGYTF,TGTGCCAGCAGCTCCACGACAGGGGGAGGGCACTATGGCTACACCTTC
.,TRBJ1-2,TRBD1,TRBV6-6,CASSFKAGTGGGYTF,TGTGCCAGCAGTTTCAAAGCCGGGACAGGGGGCGGCTACACCTTC
.,TRBJ1-5,.,TRBV11-2,CASSPTGSNQPQHF,TGTGCCAGCAGCCCCACAGGTAGCAATCAGCCCCAGCATTTT
.,TRBJ1-4,TRBD1,TRBV2,CASRVDRGHEKLFF,TGTGCCAGCAGGGTAGACAGGGGACATGAAAAACTGTTTTTT
.,TRBJ1-2,.,TRBV10-3,CAISVSVSGYTF,TGTGCCATCAGTGTAAGCGTTTCTGGCTACACCTTC
.,TRBJ1-6,.,TRBV5-1,CASSLEGVGGSPLHF,TGCGCCAGCAGCTTGGAGGGTGTTGGCGGTTCACCCCTCCACTTT
.,TRBJ1-5,.,TRBV6-1,CASSVDSNQPQHF,TGTGCCAGCAGCGTGGACAGCAATCAGCCCCAGCATTTT
.,TRBJ1-1,.,TRBV5-4,CASSFKEKNTEAFF,TGTGCCAGCAGCTTCAAGGAGAAGAACACTGAAGCTTTCTTT
.,TRBJ1-6,.,TRBV2,CASLESSYNSPLHF,TGTGCCTCCCTCGAGAGCTCCTATAATTCACCCCTCCACTTT
.,TRBJ2-3,TRBD2,TRBV4-2,CASSQDRTSGGSYPSTDTQYF,TGTGCCAGCAGCCAAGATCGAACTAGCGGGGGGTCCTACCCTAGCACAGATACGCAGTATTTT
.,TRBJ1-1,.,TRBV7-9,CASSPLREEAFF,TGTGCCAGCAGCCCCCTTCGGGAAGAAGCTTTCTTT